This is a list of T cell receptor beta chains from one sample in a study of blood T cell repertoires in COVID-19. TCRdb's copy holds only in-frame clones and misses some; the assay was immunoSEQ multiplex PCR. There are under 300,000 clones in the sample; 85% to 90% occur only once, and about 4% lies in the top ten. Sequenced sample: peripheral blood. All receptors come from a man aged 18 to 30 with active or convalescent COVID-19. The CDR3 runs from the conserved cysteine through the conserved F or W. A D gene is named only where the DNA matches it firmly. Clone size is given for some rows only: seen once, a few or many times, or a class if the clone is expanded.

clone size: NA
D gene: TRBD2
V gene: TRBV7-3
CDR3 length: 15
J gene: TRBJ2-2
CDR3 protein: CASSVGLASTGELFF
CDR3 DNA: TGTGCCAGCAGCGTGGGACTAGCATCTACCGGGGAGCTGTTTTTT

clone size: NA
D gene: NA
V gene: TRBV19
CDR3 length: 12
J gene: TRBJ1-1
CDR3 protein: CASRRESTEAFF
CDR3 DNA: TGTGCCAGTAGACGGGAAAGCACTGAAGCTTTCTTT

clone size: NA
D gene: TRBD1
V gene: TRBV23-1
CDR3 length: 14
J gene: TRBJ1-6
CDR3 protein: CASRGQGPGSPLHF
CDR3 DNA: TGCGCCAGCAGGGGACAGGGGCCCGGATCACCCCTCCACTTT

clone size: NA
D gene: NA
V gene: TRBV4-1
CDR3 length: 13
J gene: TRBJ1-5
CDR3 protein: CASSQESRWPQHF
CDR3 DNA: TGCGCCAGCAGCCAAGAGTCCCGTTGGCCCCAGCATTTT

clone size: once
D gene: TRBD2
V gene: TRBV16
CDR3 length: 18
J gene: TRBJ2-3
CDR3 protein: CASSLVTGTSGRSDTQYF
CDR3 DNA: TGTGCCAGCAGCCTCGTAACCGGGACTAGCGGGAGGTCCGATACGCAGTATTTT

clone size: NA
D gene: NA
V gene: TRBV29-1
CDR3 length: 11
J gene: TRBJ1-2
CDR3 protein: CSEGGDYGYTF
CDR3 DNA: TGCAGCGAAGGCGGGGACTATGGCTACACCTTC

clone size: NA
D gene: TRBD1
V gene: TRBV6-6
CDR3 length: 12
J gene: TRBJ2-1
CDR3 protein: CASRGTGRGKFF
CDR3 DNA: TGTGCCAGCAGGGGGACAGGGCGTGGGAAGTTCTTC

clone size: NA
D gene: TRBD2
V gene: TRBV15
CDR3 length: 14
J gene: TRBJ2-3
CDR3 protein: CATLAGAGTDTQYF
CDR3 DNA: TGTGCCACTTTAGCGGGAGCGGGCACAGATACGCAGTATTTT

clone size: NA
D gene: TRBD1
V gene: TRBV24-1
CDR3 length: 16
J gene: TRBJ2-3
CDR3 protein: CATSDAQGAGTDTQYF
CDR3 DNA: TGTGCCACCAGTGACGCCCAGGGGGCAGGTACAGATACGCAGTATTTT

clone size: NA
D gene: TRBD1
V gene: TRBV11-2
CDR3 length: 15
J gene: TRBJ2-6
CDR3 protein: CASSQGDSGANVLTF
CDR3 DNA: TGTGCCAGCAGCCAGGGGGACTCTGGGGCCAACGTCCTGACTTTC

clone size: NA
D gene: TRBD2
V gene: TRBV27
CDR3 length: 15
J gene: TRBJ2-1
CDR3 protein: CASRPIAGGLNEQFF
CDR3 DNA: TGTGCCAGCAGACCCATAGCGGGGGGCCTTAATGAGCAGTTCTTC

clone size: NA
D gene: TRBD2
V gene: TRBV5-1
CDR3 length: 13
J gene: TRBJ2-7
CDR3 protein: CASSHPGGYEQYF
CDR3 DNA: TGCGCCAGCAGCCACCCGGGGGGTTACGAGCAGTACTTC

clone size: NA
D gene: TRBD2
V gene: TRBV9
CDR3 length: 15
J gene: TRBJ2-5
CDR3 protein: CASSVEEASGETQYF
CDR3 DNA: TGTGCCAGCAGCGTAGAAGAGGCTAGCGGGGAGACCCAGTACTTC

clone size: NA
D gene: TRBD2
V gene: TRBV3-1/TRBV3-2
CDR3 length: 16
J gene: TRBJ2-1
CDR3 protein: CASSQEWVAGGNEQFF
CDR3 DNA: TGTGCCAGCAGCCAAGAATGGGTAGCGGGGGGGAATGAGCAGTTCTTC

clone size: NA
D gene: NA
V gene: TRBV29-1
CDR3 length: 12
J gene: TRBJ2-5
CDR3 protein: CSVEASTETQYF
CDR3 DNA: TGCAGCGTTGAAGCTAGCACGGAGACCCAGTACTTC

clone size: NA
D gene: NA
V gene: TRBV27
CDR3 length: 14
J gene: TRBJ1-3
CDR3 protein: CASSKVGEGNTIYF
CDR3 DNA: TGTGCCAGCAGTAAAGTGGGAGAAGGAAACACCATATATTTT